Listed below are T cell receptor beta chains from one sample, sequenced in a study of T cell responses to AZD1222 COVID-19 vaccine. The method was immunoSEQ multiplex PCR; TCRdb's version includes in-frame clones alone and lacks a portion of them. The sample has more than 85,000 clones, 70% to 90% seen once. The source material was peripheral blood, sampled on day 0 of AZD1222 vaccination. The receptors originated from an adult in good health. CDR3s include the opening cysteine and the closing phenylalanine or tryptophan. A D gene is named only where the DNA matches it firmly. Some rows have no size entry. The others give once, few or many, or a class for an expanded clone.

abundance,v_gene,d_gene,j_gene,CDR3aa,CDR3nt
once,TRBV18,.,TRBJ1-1,CASSPQPGDTEAFF,TGTGCCAGCTCACCACAACCAGGGGACACTGAAGCTTTCTTT
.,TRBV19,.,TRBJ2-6,CASRTTGANVLTF,TGTGCCAGTAGAACGACCGGGGCCAACGTCCTGACTTTC
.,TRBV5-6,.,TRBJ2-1,CASSLLSKPFNEQFF,TGTGCCAGCAGCTTGCTCTCCAAACCTTTCAATGAGCAGTTCTTC
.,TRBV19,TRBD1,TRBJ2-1,CASSPTGSYYNEQFF,TGTGCCAGTAGCCCGACAGGGTCGTACTACAATGAGCAGTTCTTC
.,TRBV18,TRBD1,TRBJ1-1,CASSRDRDTEAFF,TGTGCCAGCTCACGGGACAGGGACACTGAAGCTTTCTTT
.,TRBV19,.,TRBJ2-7,CASSVIGTSVEWASYEQYF,TGTGCCAGTAGTGTCATAGGTACATCTGTCGAGTGGGCGTCCTACGAGCAGTACTTC
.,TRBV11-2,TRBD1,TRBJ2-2,CASSSGDRGHGGELFF,TGTGCCAGCAGCTCGGGGGACAGGGGGCATGGCGGGGAGCTGTTTTTT
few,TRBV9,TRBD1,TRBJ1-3,CASSVASDRGKVGNTIYF,TGTGCCAGCAGCGTAGCTTCGGACAGGGGAAAAGTCGGAAACACCATATATTTT
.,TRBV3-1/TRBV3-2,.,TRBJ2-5,CASSQDPPRQETQYF,TGTGCCAGCAGCCAAGATCCTCCTAGACAAGAGACCCAGTACTTC
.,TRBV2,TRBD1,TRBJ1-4,CASSVGQGARVLFF,TGTGCCAGCAGTGTCGGACAGGGGGCGCGGGTACTGTTTTTT
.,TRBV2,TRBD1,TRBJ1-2,CASSVDRVYGYTF,TGTGCCAGCAGTGTTGACAGGGTGTATGGCTACACCTTC
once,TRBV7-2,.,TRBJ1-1,CASSLAPARTTEAFF,TGTGCCAGCAGCTTAGCCCCCGCACGTACCACTGAAGCTTTCTTT
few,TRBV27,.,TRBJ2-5,CASSPKRGLGAQYF,TGTGCCAGCAGTCCTAAGCGTGGTTTGGGGGCCCAGTACTTC
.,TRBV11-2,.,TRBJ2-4,CASSSGNIQYF,TGTGCCAGCAGCTCCGGGAACATTCAGTACTTC
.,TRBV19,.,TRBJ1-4,CASTPGRTNEKLFF,TGTGCCAGTACCCCCGGCAGGACTAATGAAAAACTGTTTTTT
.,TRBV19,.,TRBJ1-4,CASSTRPGGDEKLFF,TGTGCCAGTAGTACCCGACCGGGCGGGGATGAAAAACTGTTTTTT
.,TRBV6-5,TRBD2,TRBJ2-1,CASRRLAGGRDEQFF,TGTGCCAGCAGAAGACTAGCGGGGGGCCGTGATGAGCAGTTCTTC
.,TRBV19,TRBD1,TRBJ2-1,CASRQGAANEQFF,TGTGCCAGTAGGCAGGGGGCAGCGAATGAGCAGTTCTTC
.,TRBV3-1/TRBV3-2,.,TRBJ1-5,CASSQDTVSNQPQHF,TGTGCCAGCAGCCAAGATACCGTTAGCAATCAGCCCCAGCATTTT
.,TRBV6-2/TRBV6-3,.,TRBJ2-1,CASSPPGGSWNEQFF,TGTGCCAGCAGCCCCCCGGGGGGCAGCTGGAATGAGCAGTTCTTC
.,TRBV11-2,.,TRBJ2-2,CASSLVAGLTNTGELFF,TGTGCCAGCAGCTTAGTCGCGGGGCTTACGAACACCGGGGAGCTGTTTTTT
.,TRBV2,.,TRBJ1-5,CASSLDRFNQPQHF,TGTGCCAGCAGTTTAGACAGGTTCAATCAGCCCCAGCATTTT
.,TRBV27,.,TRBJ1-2,CASSFSLGYGYTF,TGTGCCAGCAGTTTCTCTCTCGGCTATGGCTACACCTTC
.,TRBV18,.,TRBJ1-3,CASSPLVVGVSSGNTIYF,TGTGCCAGCTCACCACTAGTCGTTGGGGTGAGCTCTGGAAACACCATATATTTT
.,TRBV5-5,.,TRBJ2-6,CASSFLPGQAGRANVLTF,TGTGCCAGCAGCTTCCTCCCTGGGCAGGCGGGAAGGGCCAACGTCCTGACTTTC
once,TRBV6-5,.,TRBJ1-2,CASRPTGFPYGYTF,TGTGCCAGCAGACCCACAGGGTTCCCCTATGGCTACACCTTC
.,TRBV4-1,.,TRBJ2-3,CASSRLLATTQGDTDTQYF,TGCGCCAGCAGCCGCCTACTAGCTACTACTCAAGGGGACACAGATACGCAGTATTTT
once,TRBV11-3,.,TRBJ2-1,CASSLAAGSYNEQFF,TGTGCCAGCAGCTTAGCTGCGGGCAGTTACAATGAGCAGTTCTTC
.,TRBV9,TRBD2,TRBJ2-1,CASSSGLAGGSYNEQFF,TGTGCCAGCAGCTCAGGACTAGCGGGGGGCTCCTACAATGAGCAGTTCTTC
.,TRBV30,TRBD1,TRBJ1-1,CAWTRQGRTEAFF,TGTGCCTGGACGAGACAGGGAAGAACTGAAGCTTTCTTT
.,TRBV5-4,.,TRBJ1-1,CASTKAGALMNTEAFF,TGTGCCAGCACCAAAGCTGGGGCCCTTATGAACACTGAAGCTTTCTTT
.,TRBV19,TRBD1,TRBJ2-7,CASSTPGQGTHEQYF,TGTGCCAGTAGTACCCCGGGACAGGGTACCCACGAGCAGTACTTC
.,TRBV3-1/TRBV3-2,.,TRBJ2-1,CASKDPGAYNEQFF,TGTGCCAGCAAGGACCCGGGAGCGTACAATGAGCAGTTCTTC